The 5 T cell receptor beta chains in this list originate from one sample, sequenced in a study of spatial heterogeneity in lung cancer. Regarding time point: sample taken at primary tumor resection. Antigen specificity for these receptors is unknown. TCRdb re-derived calls from the 5' RACE reads in MiXCR, one entry per CDR3 protein. The sample carries roughly 15,000 distinct CDR3 sequences, around 7.5% recorded once. The study's findings and limits: The study found that expanded intratumoral alpha and beta TCR counts tracked tumor mutation counts.

The sequences come from lung tumor tissue, collected at surgery. These receptors originate from a male donor with early-stage non-small cell lung cancer.

This clonotype was counted at least ten times. The V call is TRBV7-6, the J call TRBJ1-2; no firm D call. The V gene lost 5 bases and the J gene lost 5 bases, with 15 bases spanning the gap. The germline V gene has CDR1 SGHVS and CDR2 FNYEAQ. The CDR3 contains 14 residues. CDR3 loop: CASSGIGGSYGYTF. The CDR3 bases are TGTGCCAGCAGCGGCATAGGCGGGTCTTATGGCTACACCTTC.

There are many counts of this clonotype. The rearrangement links TRBV20-1 to TRBJ2-3, with D perhaps TRBD2 (5 bases). Germline loops: CDR1 DFQATT, CDR2 SNEGSKA (reference sequence). This CDR3 spans 13 amino acids. V was shortened by 1 base and J by 0 bases, with 5 bases between the two germline ends. The CDR3 reads CSARVASTDTQYF. The DNA for the CDR3 is TGCAGTGCTAGAGTAGCGAGCACAGATACGCAGTATTTT.

Worth noting for this clonotype: Given a much more abundant clone one base away, this may be a read error. The J gene is TRBJ1-2, the V gene TRBV6-5; D is unclear. The CDR3 runs 13 residues. In germline, CDR1 is MNHEY, CDR2 SVGAGI. CDR3 sequence (DNA): TGTGCCAGCAGTTACGGGGTCTACTATGGCTACCCCTTC. It translates to CASSYGVYYGYPF.

The sample holds many counts of this clonotype. This chain connects TRBV20-1 to TRBJ2-7, with 9 bases identical to TRBD2. This CDR3 is 15 amino acids long. Germline values: CDR1 DFQATT, CDR2 SNEGSKA (reference sequence). Trimming cost V 5 bases and J 6 bases; bases outside gene matches: 14. The CDR3 DNA sequence: TGCAGTGCTGTCCAAGGGGCGGGAGGGCCTCTCGAGCAGTACTTC. Translating it yields CSAVQGAGGPLEQYF.

This clonotype was seen at least ten times. The V and J genes are TRBV6-5 and TRBJ2-6, with D tentatively TRBD1 (5 bases). The CDR3 consists of 16 residues. V was cut by 7 bases and J by 1 base, with 14 bases left in between. The germline gives CDR1 MNHEY, CDR2 SVGAGI. The CDR3 loop reads CASKGALGSGANVLTF. CDR3 nucleotide sequence: TGTGCCAGCAAAGGGGCGTTGGGGTCTGGGGCCAACGTCCTGACTTTC.